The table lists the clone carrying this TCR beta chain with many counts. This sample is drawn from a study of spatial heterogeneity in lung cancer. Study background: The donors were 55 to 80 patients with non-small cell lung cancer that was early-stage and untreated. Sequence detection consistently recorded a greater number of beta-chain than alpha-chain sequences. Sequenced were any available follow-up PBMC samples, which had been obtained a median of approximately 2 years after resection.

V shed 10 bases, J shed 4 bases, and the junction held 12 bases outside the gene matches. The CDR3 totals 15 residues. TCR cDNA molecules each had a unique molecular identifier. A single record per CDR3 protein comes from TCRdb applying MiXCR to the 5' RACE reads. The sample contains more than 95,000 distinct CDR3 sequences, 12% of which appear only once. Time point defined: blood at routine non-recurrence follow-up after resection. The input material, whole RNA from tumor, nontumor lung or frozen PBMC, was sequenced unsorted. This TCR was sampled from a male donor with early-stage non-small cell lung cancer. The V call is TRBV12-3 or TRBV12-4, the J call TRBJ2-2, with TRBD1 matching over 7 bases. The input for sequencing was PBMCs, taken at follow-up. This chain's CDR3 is CATYIGTAVTGELFF. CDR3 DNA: TGTGCCACTTACATCGGGACAGCAGTCACCGGGGAGCTGTTTTTT.